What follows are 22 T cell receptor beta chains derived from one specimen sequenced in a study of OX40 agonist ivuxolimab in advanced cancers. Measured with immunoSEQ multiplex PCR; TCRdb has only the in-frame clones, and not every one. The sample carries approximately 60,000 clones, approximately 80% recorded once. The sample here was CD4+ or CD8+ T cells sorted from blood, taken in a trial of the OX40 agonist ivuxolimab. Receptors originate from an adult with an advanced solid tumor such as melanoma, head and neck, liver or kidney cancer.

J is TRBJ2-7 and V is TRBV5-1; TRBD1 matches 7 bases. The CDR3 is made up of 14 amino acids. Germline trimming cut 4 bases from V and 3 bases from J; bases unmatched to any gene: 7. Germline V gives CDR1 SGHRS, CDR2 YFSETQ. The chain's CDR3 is CASSLGGAGYEQYF. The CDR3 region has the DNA TGCGCCAGCAGCCTAGGGGGCGCCGGCTACGAGCAGTACTTC.

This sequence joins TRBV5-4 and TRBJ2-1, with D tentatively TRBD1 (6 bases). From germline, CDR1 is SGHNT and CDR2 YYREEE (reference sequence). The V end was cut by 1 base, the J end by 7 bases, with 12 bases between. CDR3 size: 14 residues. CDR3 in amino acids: CASSLPGQFNEQFF. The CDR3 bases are TGTGCCAGCAGCTTGCCCGGACAGTTTAATGAGCAGTTCTTC.

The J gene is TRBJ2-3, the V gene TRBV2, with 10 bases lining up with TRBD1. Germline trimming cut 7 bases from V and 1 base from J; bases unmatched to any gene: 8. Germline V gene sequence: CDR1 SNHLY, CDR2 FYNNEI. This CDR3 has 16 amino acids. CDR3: CASTLEGTGGTDTQYF. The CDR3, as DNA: TGTGCCAGCACTTTAGAAGGGACAGGGGGCACAGATACGCAGTATTTT.

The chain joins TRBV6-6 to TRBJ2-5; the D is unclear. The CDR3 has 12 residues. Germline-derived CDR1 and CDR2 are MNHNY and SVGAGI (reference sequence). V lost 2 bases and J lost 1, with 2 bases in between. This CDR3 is CASSYPQETQYF. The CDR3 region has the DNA TGTGCCAGCAGTTACCCCCAAGAGACCCAGTACTTC.

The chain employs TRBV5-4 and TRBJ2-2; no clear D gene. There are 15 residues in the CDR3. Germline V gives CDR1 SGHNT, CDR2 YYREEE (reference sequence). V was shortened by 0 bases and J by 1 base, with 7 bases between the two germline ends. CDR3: CASSLAIQNTGELFF. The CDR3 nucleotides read TGTGCCAGCAGCTTGGCGATCCAGAACACCGGGGAGCTGTTTTTT.

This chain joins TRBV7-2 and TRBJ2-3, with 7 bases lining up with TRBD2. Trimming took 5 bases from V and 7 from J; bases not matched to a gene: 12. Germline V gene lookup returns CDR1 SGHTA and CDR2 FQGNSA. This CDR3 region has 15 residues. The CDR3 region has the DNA TGTGCCAGCAGCCCCTCCGCGGGGGTCGGAAATACGCAGTATTTT. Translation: CASSPSAGVGNTQYF.

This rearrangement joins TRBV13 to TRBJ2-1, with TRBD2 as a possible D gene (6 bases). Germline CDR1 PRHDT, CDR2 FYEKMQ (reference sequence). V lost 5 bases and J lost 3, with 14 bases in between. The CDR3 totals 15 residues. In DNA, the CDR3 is TGTGCCAGCAGCACCAGTCGCGGGAACTACAATGAGCAGTTCTTC. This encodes CASSTSRGNYNEQFF.

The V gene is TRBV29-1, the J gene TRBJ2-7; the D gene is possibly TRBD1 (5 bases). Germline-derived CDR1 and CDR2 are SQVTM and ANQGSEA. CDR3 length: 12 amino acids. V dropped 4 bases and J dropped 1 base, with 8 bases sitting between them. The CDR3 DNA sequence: TGCAGCGTTGGGGGCAGGTCCTACGAGCAGTACTTC. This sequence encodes CSVGGRSYEQYF.

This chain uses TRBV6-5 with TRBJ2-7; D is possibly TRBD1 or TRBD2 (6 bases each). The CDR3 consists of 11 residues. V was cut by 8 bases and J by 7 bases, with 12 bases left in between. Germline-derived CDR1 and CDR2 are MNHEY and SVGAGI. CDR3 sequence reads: CASEKGGEQYF. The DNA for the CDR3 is TGTGCCAGCGAAAAGGGGGGAGAGCAGTACTTC.

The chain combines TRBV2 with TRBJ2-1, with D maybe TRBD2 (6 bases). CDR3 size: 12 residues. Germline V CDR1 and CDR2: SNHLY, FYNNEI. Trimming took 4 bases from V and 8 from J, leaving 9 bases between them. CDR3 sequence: CASSARGYEQFF. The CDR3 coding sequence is TGTGCCAGCAGTGCGCGGGGCTATGAGCAGTTCTTC.

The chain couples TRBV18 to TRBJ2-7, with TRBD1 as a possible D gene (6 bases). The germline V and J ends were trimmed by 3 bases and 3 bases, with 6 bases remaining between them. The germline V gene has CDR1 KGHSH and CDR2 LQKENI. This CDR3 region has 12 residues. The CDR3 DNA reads TGTGCCAGCTCACCGGACAGCTACGAGCAGTACTTC. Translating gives CASSPDSYEQYF.

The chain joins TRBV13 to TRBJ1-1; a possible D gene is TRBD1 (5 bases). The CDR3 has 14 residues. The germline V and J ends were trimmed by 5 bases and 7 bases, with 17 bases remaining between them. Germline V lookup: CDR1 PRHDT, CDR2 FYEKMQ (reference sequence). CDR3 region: CASSPVRGIGEAFF. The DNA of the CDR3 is TGTGCCAGCAGCCCGGTGAGGGGTATTGGTGAAGCTTTCTTT. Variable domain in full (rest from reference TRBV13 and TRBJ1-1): AAGVIQSPRHLIKEKRETATLKCYPIPRHDTVYWYQQGPGQDPQFLISFYEKMQSDKGSIPDRFSAQQFSDYHSELNMSSLELGDSALYFCASSPVRGIGEAFFGQGTRLTVV.

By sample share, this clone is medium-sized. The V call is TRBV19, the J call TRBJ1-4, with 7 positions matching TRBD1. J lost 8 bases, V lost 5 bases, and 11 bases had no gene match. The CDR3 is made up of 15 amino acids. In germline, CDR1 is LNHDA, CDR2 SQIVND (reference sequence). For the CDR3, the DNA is TGTGCCAGTAGTGCCCCCTCAGGGGGAAGGGAAAAACTGTTTTTT. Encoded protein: CASSAPSGGREKLFF.

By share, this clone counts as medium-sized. CDR3 region: CSVDSDRGHDEQFF. The DNA of the CDR3 is TGCAGCGTTGATAGTGACAGGGGGCACGATGAGCAGTTCTTC. This sequence joins TRBV29-1 and TRBJ2-1, with 10 bases fitting TRBD1. The CDR3 covers 14 residues. CDR1 is SQVTM and CDR2 is ANQGSEA in the germline V gene. Losses at the gene ends were 3 bases for V and 8 bases for J; bases not matched to a gene: 7.

The CDR3 spells CASSPSGQGTHEQYF. CDR3 nucleotide sequence: TGTGCCAGCTCACCTTCGGGACAGGGAACCCACGAGCAGTACTTC. This chain connects TRBV18 to TRBJ2-7; 9 bases align to TRBD1. The length of the CDR3 is 15 residues. The V segment lost 3 bases and the J segment 5 bases; nucleotides outside the gene matches: 8. Germline V gives CDR1 KGHSH, CDR2 LQKENI.

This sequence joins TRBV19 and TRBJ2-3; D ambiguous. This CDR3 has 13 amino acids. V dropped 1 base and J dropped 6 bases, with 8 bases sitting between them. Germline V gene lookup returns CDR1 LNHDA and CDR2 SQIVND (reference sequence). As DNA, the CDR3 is TGTGCCAGTAGTATAGCAGATCCCGATACGCAGTATTTT. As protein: CASSIADPDTQYF.

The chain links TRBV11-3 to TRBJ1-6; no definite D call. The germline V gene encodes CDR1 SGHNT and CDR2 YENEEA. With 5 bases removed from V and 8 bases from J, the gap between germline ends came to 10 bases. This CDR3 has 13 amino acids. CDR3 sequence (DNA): TGTGCCAGCAGCCTGAGTCGGGATTCACCCCTCCACTTT. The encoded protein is CASSLSRDSPLHF.

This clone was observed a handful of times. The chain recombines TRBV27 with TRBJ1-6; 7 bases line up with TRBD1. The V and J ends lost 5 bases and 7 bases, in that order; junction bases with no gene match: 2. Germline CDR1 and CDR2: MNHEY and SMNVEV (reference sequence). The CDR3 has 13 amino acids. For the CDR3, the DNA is TGTGCCAGCAGTCCGGGACAGAATTCACCCCTCCACTTT. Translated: CASSPGQNSPLHF.

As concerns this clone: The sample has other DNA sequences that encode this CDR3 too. The CDR3 spells CASSLSGRSYEQYF. The CDR3 DNA reads TGCGCCAGCAGCTTGTCCGGTCGCTCCTACGAGCAGTACTTC. The chain uses TRBV5-1 and TRBJ2-7; D call uncertain. The germline CDR1 and CDR2 sequences are SGHRS and YFSETQ. Trimming stripped 1 base from V and 0 bases from J, with 8 bases between. The CDR3 runs 14 residues.

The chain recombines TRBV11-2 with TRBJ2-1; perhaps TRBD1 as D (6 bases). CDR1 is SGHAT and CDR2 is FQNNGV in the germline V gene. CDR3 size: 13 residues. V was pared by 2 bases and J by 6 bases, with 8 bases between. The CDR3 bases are TGTGCCAGCAGCTTAACCAGGGGCAATGAGCAGTTCTTC. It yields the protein CASSLTRGNEQFF.

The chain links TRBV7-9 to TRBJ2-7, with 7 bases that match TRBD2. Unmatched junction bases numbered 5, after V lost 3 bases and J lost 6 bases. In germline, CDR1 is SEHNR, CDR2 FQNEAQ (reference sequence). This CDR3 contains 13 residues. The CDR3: CASSLAGESEQYF. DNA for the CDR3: TGTGCCAGCAGCTTGGCGGGAGAGAGCGAGCAGTACTTC.

The CDR3, as DNA: TGTGCCAGCAGCTTAGCCGGGACTAGCGGTGAGACCCAGTACTTC. Translated: CASSLAGTSGETQYF. The chain combines TRBV7-2 with TRBJ2-5, with 11 bases identical to TRBD2. The CDR3 length is 15 residues. CDR1 and CDR2 from the germline V gene are SGHTA and FQGNSA. The junction had 2 bases not matched to a gene; V was cut back by 0 bases and J by 5 bases.